The sequence of this T cell receptor (beta chain) was determined in a study of blood T cells in healthy people across ages. The study, taken as a whole, reports: Naive T cell percentage showed a strong correlation with TCR beta diversity.

A note on this clonotype: Its antigen is still unknown. One end of the junction fails to match germline, which may point to a read error.

Primers used in a second PCR of about 7 to 11 cycles were a sample-barcoded 5' primer and a J-beta primer mix. TCRdb re-analysed the 5' RACE reads in MiXCR, keeping a single row per CDR3 protein. The sample has some 1.8 million distinct CDR3 sequences; 39% are singletons. The CDR3 is 11 amino acids. This chain links TRBV12-3 or TRBV12-4 with TRBJ2-7; D unclear. Material for sequencing was blood. This TCR derives from a human donor in good health. CDR3 in DNA: TGTGCCAGCAGATTAGGTCTCGAGCAGTACTTC. Its protein is CASRLGLEQYF.